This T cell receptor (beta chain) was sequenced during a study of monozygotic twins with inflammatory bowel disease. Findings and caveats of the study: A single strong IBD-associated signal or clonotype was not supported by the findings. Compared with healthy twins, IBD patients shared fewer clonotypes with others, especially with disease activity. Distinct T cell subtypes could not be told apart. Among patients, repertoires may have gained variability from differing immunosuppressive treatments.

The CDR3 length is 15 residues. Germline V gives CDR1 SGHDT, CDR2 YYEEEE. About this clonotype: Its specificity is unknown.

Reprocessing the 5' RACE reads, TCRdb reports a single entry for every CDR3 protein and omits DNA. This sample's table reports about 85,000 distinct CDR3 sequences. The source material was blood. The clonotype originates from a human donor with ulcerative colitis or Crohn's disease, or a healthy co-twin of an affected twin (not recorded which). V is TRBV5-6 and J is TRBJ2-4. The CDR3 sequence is CASSSFGHAKNIQYF.